This T cell receptor beta chain is drawn from a study of T cell responses to AZD1222 COVID-19 vaccine (dated by TCRdb to the early 2020s). In terms of the full investigation: Because spike-specific TCR depth and breadth did not differ between the two schedules, AZD1222 recipients who got a second dose at roughly 4 weeks were pooled with those who got a second dose at roughly 12 weeks. A total of 230 to 250 trial participants underwent TCR sequencing, of whom around 200 received two doses of AZD1222 and about 26 received two doses of the MenACWY control vaccine. Trial participants were enrolled into age subgroups of 18-55, 56-69 and 70-plus years, which contained about 150, 27 and 61 TCR-sequenced participants, respectively.

The germline V gene (reference sequence) gives CDR1 as LGHDT and CDR2 as YNNKEL. The CDR3 runs 17 amino acids, cysteine and phenylalanine included. The kept DNA is CDR3 alone, 51 bases in frame from the first base. V is trimmed back by 1 base and J by 4 bases, and the junction contains 6 bases that no gene match accounts for. The label giving this sample's time point can be read as: baseline before first vaccination. Vaccinee samples were obtained from the UK trials COV001 and COV002, which included a single-blind randomized controlled phase 2/3 trial of AZD1222 (ChAdOx1 nCoV-19) in healthy adults. For TCRbeta chain sequencing, PBMC samples were collected from trial participants at day 0 and at day 28 after the second dose. Turning to this clone: Its antigen remains undetermined. No base quality information exists; no much larger clone differs at one position.

The CDR3 regions of human TCRbeta chains were analyzed by immunosequencing. In the paper's pipeline: TCRs in the repertoires were matched against a reference library of SARS-CoV-2-specific TCRs that had been generated with the MIRA antigen-specificity platform. Breadth meant the fraction of unique TCRs that were SARS-CoV-2-associated, whereas depth meant the fraction of total T cells that were SARS-CoV-2-associated. Using the MIRA data, each spike-specific TCR was assigned both to the spike region to which the TCR was reactive and to a CD4 or CD8 class. Log10-transformed breadth and depth values were compared by one-way ANOVA with Sidak's multiple comparisons tests. Not all clones reach the TCRdb copy of this immuneACCESS table, which keeps in-frame sequences only. Checked studies attribute under half of the gap to unresolved V genes and leave the rest unexplained. D and trimming were read from the DNA, whereas the V and J calls and clone size are those reported in that table. For this sample the table gives some 160,000 clones, of which 85% to 95% were detected only once. The top ten clonotypes cover over 0.8% of the sample.

What the study reported, not specific to this receptor: Participants were mostly white British, with more females than males. The authors suggested clonal diversity may have been underestimated. CD4 TCRs associated with the vaccine covered the entire spike protein, and the dominant responses were in regions 160-218 and 743-854. The 56-69-year group was small, and its depth increase did not reach significance, likely because of low power. Spike-specific TCR breadth and depth rose significantly after two AZD1222 doses compared with day 0 and with MenACWY recipients. No day 14 peak-response samples were available, so repertoires were characterized only after the peak T cell response. Epitopes outside the regions mutated in the B.1.351 and B.1.1.7 variants were reportedly recognized by nearly half of the unique spike-specific TCRs. Conclusions about previously exposed vaccinees are limited because only five or six AZD1222 recipients were SARS-CoV-2 seropositive at baseline.

This chain joins TRBV3-1 (or the pseudogene TRBV3-2) to TRBJ1-6, and TRBD1 aligns with 8 junction nucleotides. This TCR came from an adult in good health. The sample in question was peripheral blood, obtained on day 0 of AZD1222 vaccination. The nucleotide sequence reads as follows: TGTGCCAGCAGCCAAGCATCGGACAGGGATTATAATTCACCCCTCCACTTT. Translated, this is CASSQASDRDYNSPLHF.